Given below is one TCR beta chain in context. This entry belongs to a study of pediatric ulcerative colitis. Generated by immunoSEQ multiplex PCR, the TCRdb table keeps only in-frame clones and is missing some. The sample yields about 32,000 clones, roughly four fifths seen once. At colonoscopy, a blood sample was also collected. This sequence was found in a boy younger than 18 with severe ulcerative colitis. Sample: blood.

This CDR3 reads CASSRKNGKNIQYF. As DNA, the CDR3 is TGTGCCAGCAGCAGAAAGAATGGCAAAAACATTCAGTACTTC. V gene TRBV5-4 combines with J gene TRBJ2-4, with D uncertain. Deletions cut 4 bases from V and 3 bases from J, with 11 bases between. CDR3 length: 14 amino acids. From germline, CDR1 is SGHNT and CDR2 YYREEE (reference sequence).